The 31 T cell receptor beta chains listed next were all sequenced from one sample in a study of T cell responses to AZD1222 COVID-19 vaccine. Measured with immunoSEQ multiplex PCR; TCRdb has only the in-frame clones, and not every one. This sample has 95,000 to 100,000 clones, with about four fifths found just once. This specimen was peripheral blood, taken 28 days after the second AZD1222 dose. Receptors were obtained from an adult who received the AZD1222 COVID-19 vaccine.

This rearrangement joins TRBV9 to TRBJ2-3, with D tentatively TRBD2 (5 bases). Germline V gene lookup returns CDR1 SGDLS and CDR2 YYNGEE. The CDR3 extends over 15 amino acids. Trimming stripped 3 bases from V and 5 bases from J, with 16 bases between. DNA for the CDR3: TGTGCCAGCAGCGCCTTTGGTGGGAGTGGAGATACGCAGTATTTT. This translates into CASSAFGGSGDTQYF.

The chain uses TRBV30 and TRBJ1-1; maybe TRBD1 (5 bases). With 3 bases removed from V and 11 bases from J, the gap between germline ends came to 22 bases. Germline V gene lookup returns CDR1 GTSNPN and CDR2 SVGIG (reference sequence). The CDR3 has 14 residues. In DNA, the CDR3 is TGTGCCTGGAGGGCGGGGAGGGGTACCCCGCCGGCTTTCTTT. Its translation: CAWRAGRGTPPAFF. The full variable domain, in which reference TRBV30 and TRBJ1-1 provide the parts outside the CDR3, is SQTIHQWPATLVQPVGSPLSLECTVEGTSNPNLYWYRQAAGRGLQLLFYSVGIGQISSEVPQNLSASRPQDRQFILSSKKLLLSDSGFYLCAWRAGRGTPPAFFGQGTRLTVV.

The CDR3 DNA reads TGCGCCAGCAGCTTTACAGGGGCTAGCACAGATACGCAGTATTTT. This encodes CASSFTGASTDTQYF. The chain combines TRBV5-1 with TRBJ2-3, with 7 bases lining up with TRBD1. This CDR3 region has 15 residues. With 2 bases clipped from V and 0 bases from J, the junction kept 3 bases outside the gene matches. Germline lookup yields CDR1 SGHRS and CDR2 YFSETQ.

This chain connects TRBV5-1 to TRBJ1-4; 8 bases agree with TRBD1. The CDR3 is made up of 14 amino acids. Unmatched junction bases numbered 5, after V lost 3 bases and J lost 7 bases. The germline CDR1 and CDR2 sequences are SGHRS and YFSETQ. DNA for the CDR3: TGCGCCAGCAGCTCACAGGGGGTGGGTGAAAAACTGTTTTTT. It translates to CASSSQGVGEKLFF.

This clone showed up just a few times. The chain has TRBV19 and TRBJ1-1, with D unclear. V was pared by 1 base and J by 2 bases, with 8 bases between. The CDR3 runs 14 residues. Germline V gene sequence: CDR1 LNHDA, CDR2 SQIVND (reference sequence). CDR3 DNA: TGTGCCAGTAGTATAGGGCACAGAAACACTGAAGCTTTCTTT. Its translation is CASSIGHRNTEAFF.

J is TRBJ2-1 and V is TRBV9; TRBD2 aligns across 10 bases. The V gene's germline CDR1 is SGDLS and CDR2 YYNGEE. This CDR3 contains 15 residues. J lost 10 bases, V lost 0 bases, and 7 bases had no gene match. CDR3 sequence reads: CASSVDLAGVREQFF. The CDR3 nucleotides read TGTGCCAGCAGCGTAGACCTAGCGGGAGTGAGGGAGCAGTTCTTC.

This clone was observed a few times. The V gene is TRBV6-5, the J gene TRBJ1-1; TRBD1 might be the D (6 bases). V gave up 10 bases and J gave up 0 bases, with 12 bases separating them. The CDR3 sequence is 13 residues long. From germline, CDR1 is MNHEY and CDR2 SVGAGI. In DNA, the CDR3 is TGTGCCACCGGGGGACACCTGAACACTGAAGCTTTCTTT. This translates into CATGGHLNTEAFF.

The chain is built from TRBV29-1 and TRBJ1-1; D is unresolved. Per germline, CDR1 SQVTM and CDR2 ANQGSEA. This CDR3 has 11 residues. Trimming pared 4 bases from V and 9 bases from J, leaving 12 bases between. The CDR3 protein is CSVGRDQKAFF. For the CDR3, the DNA is TGCAGCGTTGGACGCGACCAAAAAGCTTTCTTT.

This clone was found a few times. The chain employs TRBV7-9 and TRBJ1-6; D not resolved. This CDR3 spans 15 amino acids. CDR1 is SEHNR and CDR2 is FQNEAQ in the germline V gene (reference sequence). Trimming left V 1 base short and J 7 bases short, with 11 bases between. The CDR3 reads CASSLGGLGNSPLHF. CDR3 nucleotides: TGTGCCAGCAGCTTAGGGGGTCTGGGGAATTCACCCCTCCACTTT.

The rearrangement links TRBV18 to TRBJ2-1; 10 nucleotides align to TRBD2. CDR3 length: 19 residues. CDR1 KGHSH and CDR2 LQKENI come from the germline V gene. With 3 bases clipped from V and 3 bases from J, the junction kept 14 bases outside the gene matches. The DNA of the CDR3 is TGTGCCAGCTCACCTGGGGTTCTAGCGGGGGCTTCCTACTACAATGAGCAGTTCTTC. This encodes CASSPGVLAGASYYNEQFF. Together with reference TRBV18 and TRBJ2-1, the CDR3 gives the full variable domain: NAGVMQNPRHLVRRRGQEARLRCSPMKGHSHVYWYRQLPEEGLKFMVYLQKENIIDESGMPKERFSAEFPKEGPSILRIQQVVRGDSAAYFCASSPGVLAGASYYNEQFFGPGTRLTVL.

The V call is TRBV6-5, the J call TRBJ1-1; 8 bases are a match to TRBD1. V lost 7 bases to trimming and J lost 4 bases; unmatched junction nucleotides: 11. The CDR3 contains 15 residues. Germline V lookup: CDR1 MNHEY, CDR2 SVGAGI. The CDR3 region is CASTGQGLRRTEAFF. The CDR3 DNA sequence: TGTGCCAGCACCGGACAGGGTTTACGTCGCACTGAAGCTTTCTTT.

This clone was recorded a few times. The V and J genes are TRBV19 and TRBJ2-5, with 8 bases aligning to TRBD1. In germline, CDR1 is LNHDA, CDR2 SQIVND (reference sequence). With V trimmed by 1 base and J by 2 bases, 3 bases remained unmatched. The CDR3 runs 15 residues. In nucleotides, the CDR3 is TGTGCCAGTAGTATAGCCGGGACAGGTCAAGAGACCCAGTACTTC. Translating gives CASSIAGTGQETQYF.

J is TRBJ1-5 and V is TRBV28; D gene uncertain. Trimming cost V 7 bases and J 5 bases, with 12 bases left between them. CDR1 is MDHEN, CDR2 SYDVKM, per germline. This CDR3 spans 13 amino acids. CDR3 DNA: TGTGCCAGCATTAAAGGTCTTTATCAGCCCCAGCATTTT. Amino acids: CASIKGLYQPQHF.

This sequence joins TRBV2 and TRBJ2-7, with a weak D call TRBD1 (6 bases). The ends were cut back, 5 bases at V and 1 base at J, with 18 bases in the middle. The CDR3 has 16 residues. Germline CDR1 and CDR2: SNHLY and FYNNEI. CDR3 in DNA: TGTGCCAGCAGTAACACGGTCACAGGGTGGTCCTACGAGCAGTACTTC. Translation gives CASSNTVTGWSYEQYF.

The rearrangement links TRBV4-2 to TRBJ2-1, with D possibly being TRBD1 (6 bases). The CDR3 sequence is 18 residues long. The V end was cut by 0 bases, the J end by 3 bases, with 18 bases between. Germline lookup yields CDR1 LGHNA and CDR2 YNFKEQ. This chain's CDR3 is CASSQDGLMGALYNEQFF. CDR3 nucleotides: TGTGCCAGCAGCCAAGATGGGTTAATGGGGGCGCTCTACAATGAGCAGTTCTTC.

The chain is built from TRBV7-2 and TRBJ1-1, with a tentative D call TRBD1 (6 bases). In germline, CDR1 is SGHTA, CDR2 FQGNSA. CDR3 length equals 14 residues. The V end was cut by 5 bases, the J end by 0 bases, with 10 bases between. CDR3 protein: CASSPRQVNTEAFF. In DNA form, the CDR3 reads TGTGCCAGCAGCCCGCGACAGGTGAACACTGAAGCTTTCTTT. The variable domain in full, with the rest retrieved from reference TRBV7-2 and TRBJ1-1, is GAGVSQSPSNKVTEKGKDVELRCDPISGHTALYWYRQSLGQGLEFLIYFQGNSAPDKSGLPSDRFSAERTGGSVSTLTIQRTQQEDSAVYLCASSPRQVNTEAFFGQGTRLTVV.

The gene calls are TRBV10-3 and TRBJ2-1; D is undetermined. This CDR3 has 13 amino acids. V lost 5 bases, J lost 8 bases, and 13 bases lay in between. Germline V lookup: CDR1 ENHRY, CDR2 SYGVKD. The CDR3 spells CAISLEEKDEQFF. CDR3 DNA sequence: TGTGCCATCAGTCTAGAGGAGAAAGATGAGCAGTTCTTC.

The chain employs TRBV27 and TRBJ1-3, with 7 bases that match TRBD1. J lost 0 bases, V lost 5 bases, and 7 bases had no gene match. The germline gives CDR1 MNHEY, CDR2 SMNVEV (reference sequence). The CDR3 sequence is 16 residues long. The CDR3 coding sequence is TGTGCCAGCAGTAACGACAGGGCCCCCTCTGGAAACACCATATATTTT. This translates into CASSNDRAPSGNTIYF.

The chain uses TRBV5-1 and TRBJ2-7, with 7 bases aligning to TRBD1. J gave up 2 bases and V 5 bases, and 7 bases lay outside the gene matches. CDR1 and CDR2 from the germline V gene are SGHRS and YFSETQ. The CDR3 is 14 residues long. The CDR3 DNA follows: TGCGCCAGCAGAAGTTCACAGGGGCCCTACGAGCAGTACTTC. Protein product: CASRSSQGPYEQYF.

The J gene is TRBJ2-3, the V gene TRBV9; D is possibly TRBD2 (5 bases). CDR3 length: 12 residues. Trimming stripped 4 bases from V and 11 bases from J, with 14 bases between. The germline gives CDR1 SGDLS, CDR2 YYNGEE. The CDR3: CASSPGNGRQYF. The CDR3 bases are TGTGCCAGCAGCCCGGGGAACGGAAGGCAGTATTTT.

This clone was seen once. This chain joins TRBV11-2 and TRBJ2-7, with 10 nucleotides matching TRBD2. The junction had 13 bases not matched to a gene; V was cut back by 2 bases and J by 6 bases. Germline CDR1 and CDR2: SGHAT and FQNNGV. The CDR3 runs to 17 residues. Written as DNA, the CDR3 is TGTGCCAGCAGCTTAATGTCCCCGCTAGCGGGAGTCCTCGAGCAGTACTTC. Residues: CASSLMSPLAGVLEQYF.

V and J are TRBV7-2 and TRBJ1-2, with TRBD1 identical over 7 bases. CDR1 SGHTA and CDR2 FQGNSA come from the germline V gene. With V trimmed by 4 bases and J by 2 bases, 7 bases remained unmatched. This CDR3 has 15 amino acids. CDR3: CASSWSGTANYGYTF. The CDR3 DNA follows: TGTGCCAGCAGCTGGTCCGGGACAGCGAACTATGGCTACACCTTC.

This clone was found a few times. This sequence joins TRBV7-3 and TRBJ1-1; D is uncertain. Per germline, CDR1 SGHTA and CDR2 FQGTGA. Trimming removed 4 bases at V and 7 bases at J, with 16 bases between. This CDR3 has 14 residues. CDR3 residues: CASSSGPFAVEAFF. CDR3 DNA: TGTGCCAGCAGCTCAGGACCGTTTGCAGTTGAAGCTTTCTTT.

This clone was observed once. The chain couples TRBV29-1 to TRBJ2-7, with 9 bases fitting TRBD2. In germline, CDR1 is SQVTM, CDR2 ANQGSEA. The junction had 11 bases not matched to a gene; V was cut back by 6 bases and J by 2 bases. The CDR3 consists of 15 residues. Here the CDR3 reads CSVGLGSGGTYEQYF. The CDR3 region has the DNA TGCAGCGTGGGCCTAGGGAGCGGGGGGACCTACGAGCAGTACTTC.

This sequence joins TRBV6-1 and TRBJ2-3; D uncertain. With 3 bases removed from V and 2 bases from J, the gap between germline ends came to 12 bases. Germline lookup yields CDR1 MNHNS and CDR2 SASEGT. The CDR3 is 15 residues long. The chain's CDR3 is CASSESRSLTDTQYF. For the CDR3, the DNA is TGTGCCAGCAGTGAGTCTAGGTCACTCACAGATACGCAGTATTTT.

This chain connects TRBV19 to TRBJ1-5; D uncertain. V gave up 1 base and J gave up 3 bases, with 16 bases separating them. This CDR3 has 17 amino acids. The germline V gene encodes CDR1 LNHDA and CDR2 SQIVND (reference sequence). The CDR3 DNA is TGTGCCAGTAGTATAGGAGGCGGGAGGCAGACCAATCAGCCCCAGCATTTT. Translating gives CASSIGGGRQTNQPQHF.

This chain uses TRBV9 with TRBJ1-3; D ambiguous. V gave up 0 bases and J gave up 4 bases, with 17 bases separating them. CDR3 size: 17 residues. Germline V CDR1 and CDR2: SGDLS, YYNGEE. CDR3 in DNA: TGTGCCAGCAGCGTAGAATTCCGTGGGGATATGGGAAACACCATATATTTT. Its protein is CASSVEFRGDMGNTIYF.

The rearrangement joins TRBV19 to TRBJ2-2, with 9 nucleotides matching TRBD2. After removal of 3 bases from V and 4 bases from J, the junction contained 6 bases not matched to a gene. CDR1 is LNHDA and CDR2 is SQIVND in the germline V gene (reference sequence). The CDR3 consists of 16 residues. The CDR3 DNA sequence: TGTGCCAGTAGTATTGGCGGGAGGGTGGGCACCGGGGAGCTGTTTTTT. It codes for CASSIGGRVGTGELFF.

The chain employs TRBV7-3 and TRBJ2-3; TRBD2 might be the D (5 bases). This CDR3 has 14 residues. The germline V and J ends were trimmed by 3 bases and 5 bases, with 12 bases remaining between them. Per the germline V gene, CDR1 is SGHTA and CDR2 is FQGTGA. CDR3 in DNA: TGTGCCAGCAGCTTTGCGGGCCGGGGAGATACGCAGTATTTT. It encodes CASSFAGRGDTQYF.

The chain combines TRBV18 with TRBJ1-2, with D tentatively TRBD1 (6 bases). Trimming took 6 bases from V and 2 from J, leaving 13 bases between them. This CDR3 has 14 amino acids. CDR1 and CDR2 from the germline V gene are KGHSH and LQKENI. This chain's CDR3 is CASSYQGSNYGYTF. The CDR3, as DNA: TGTGCCAGCTCGTACCAGGGGAGCAACTATGGCTACACCTTC.

The chain uses TRBV3-1 (or the pseudogene TRBV3-2) and TRBJ2-2, with TRBD1 as a possible D gene (6 bases). Germline values: CDR1 LGHDT, CDR2 YNNKEL (reference sequence). Trimming cost V 7 bases and J 1 base, with 10 bases left between them. The CDR3 extends over 14 amino acids. CDR3 DNA: TGTGCCAGCACCGACAGGCAGAACACCGGGGAGCTGTTTTTT. Amino acids: CASTDRQNTGELFF.